This is a list of T cell receptor beta chains from one sample in a study of blood T cell repertoires in COVID-19. Assay: immunoSEQ multiplex PCR; the TCRdb copy retains only in-frame clones and omits some. In the table there are about 670,000 clones, 85% to 90% of which are singletons. The sequenced sample was peripheral blood. The source is a woman aged 18-29 years with acute or convalescent COVID-19. CDR3s include the opening cysteine and the closing phenylalanine or tryptophan. A D gene is named only where the DNA matches it firmly. Only part of the rows carry a size: once, few, many, or a class if the clone is expanded.

v_gene	j_gene	abundance	d_gene	CDR3aa	CDR3nt
TRBV18	TRBJ1-1	once	NA	CASSPGWNTEAFF	TGTGCCAGCTCCCCCGGGTGGAACACTGAAGCTTTCTTT
TRBV19	TRBJ1-1	NA	NA	CASSIGRGWDTEAFF	TGTGCCAGTAGTATAGGAAGGGGCTGGGACACTGAAGCTTTCTTT
TRBV29-1	TRBJ2-6	NA	TRBD2	CSVKYEPSGESSGANVLTF	TGCAGCGTCAAATACGAACCGAGCGGGGAGAGCTCTGGGGCCAACGTCCTGACTTTC
TRBV6-2/TRBV6-3	TRBJ1-2	NA	NA	CASSYPGATSHGYTF	TGTGCCAGCAGTTACCCAGGGGCCACATCACATGGCTACACCTTC
TRBV4-2	TRBJ2-1	NA	NA	CASSQGDPAGEVGVNEQFF	TGTGCCAGCAGCCAAGGCGACCCCGCAGGAGAGGTAGGGGTCAATGAGCAGTTCTTC
TRBV5-1	TRBJ2-2	NA	NA	CASSRVQGSGELFF	TGCGCCAGCAGCCGGGTGCAGGGGTCCGGGGAGCTGTTTTTT
TRBV6-1	TRBJ2-1	NA	TRBD2	CASSDQLANGRGEQFF	TGTGCCAGCAGTGACCAACTAGCGAACGGACGGGGTGAGCAGTTCTTC
TRBV7-9	TRBJ1-2	NA	TRBD1	CASIPPRTGRKDGYTF	TGTGCCAGCATCCCACCCCGGACAGGGAGGAAGGATGGCTACACCTTC
TRBV7-2	TRBJ2-7	NA	TRBD1	CASSGTGGALDEQYF	TGTGCCAGCAGCGGGACAGGGGGCGCTTTAGACGAGCAGTACTTC
TRBV1	TRBJ1-2	once	NA	CTSSQEEGRFYYGCTF	NA
TRBV5-5	TRBJ1-5	NA	NA	CASSVALVGLGSNQPQHF	TGTGCCAGCAGCGTAGCTTTGGTTGGTCTAGGCTCCAATCAGCCCCAGCATTTT
TRBV7-9	TRBJ2-3	once	TRBD2	CASSSNGLAGSTQYF	TGTGCCAGCAGCTCCAATGGACTAGCGGGGTCTACGCAGTATTTT
TRBV30	TRBJ1-2	NA	NA	CAWSVRKRRYGYTF	TGTGCCTGGAGTGTAAGGAAAAGGCGGTATGGCTACACCTTC
TRBV4-1	TRBJ2-1	NA	NA	CASSQDWYSSYNEQFF	TGCGCCAGCAGCCAAGATTGGTACTCGTCCTACAATGAGCAGTTCTTC
TRBV29-1	TRBJ1-3	NA	NA	CSVEEGVGNTIYF	TGCAGCGTTGAAGAAGGAGTGGGAAACACCATATATTTT
TRBV13	TRBJ1-5	NA	TRBD1	CASSPGQGNQPQHF	TGTGCCAGCAGCCCGGGACAGGGGAATCAGCCCCAGCATTTT
TRBV6-6	TRBJ1-1	NA	NA	CASSYRQTEAFF	TGTGCCAGCAGTTACCGACAGACTGAAGCTTTCTTT
TRBV18	TRBJ1-1	NA	NA	CASSPNVGQSNTEAFF	TGTGCCAGCTCACCGAACGTCGGACAGTCGAACACTGAAGCTTTCTTT
TRBV21-1	TRBJ1-1	NA	NA	CASSRYFRGTMNTEAFF	TGTGCCAGCAGCAGGTATTTTCGGGGTACTATGAACACTGAAGCTTTCTTT
TRBV19	TRBJ1-5	NA	TRBD1	CASSIGQVVYQPQHF	TGTGCCAGTAGTATCGGACAGGTGGTATATCAGCCCCAGCATTTT
TRBV9	TRBJ1-3	NA	NA	CASTAGLSGNTIYF	TGTGCCAGCACCGCGGGGCTCTCTGGAAACACCATATATTTT
TRBV6-5	TRBJ1-5	NA	TRBD1	CASRRSGQGQPQHF	TGTGCCAGCAGACGCTCGGGACAGGGCCAGCCCCAGCATTTT
TRBV4-3	TRBJ2-1	NA	TRBD2	CASSQRGGTYNEQFF	TGCGCCAGCAGCCAGCGGGGGGGCACCTACAATGAGCAGTTCTTC